What follows is one T cell receptor beta chain and its context. The data were obtained in a study of immune characterization of retroperitoneal liposarcoma. This CDR3 comprises 11 residues. Germline CDR1 reads MNHNS; CDR2 reads SASEGT. V was shortened by 10 bases and J by 4 bases, with 10 bases between the two germline ends. TCRdb ran MiXCR on the PCR reads and lists one entry per CDR3 protein. This sample yields more than 9,000 distinct CDR3 sequences, of which roughly 28% are seen a single time; roughly a fifth belongs to the top ten. Sequenced input: blood. This chain connects TRBV6-1 to TRBJ1-2, with a possible D match to TRBD1 (5 bases). The TCR sequence derives from a male donor with retroperitoneal liposarcoma. The CDR3 protein is CATDDSYGYTF. For the CDR3, the DNA is TGTGCCACTGACGACAGCTATGGCTACACCTTC.